These 3 T cell receptor beta chains share one sample of origin, sequenced in a study of T cells after posttransplantation cyclophosphamide. Clones were read by immunoSEQ multiplex PCR, and TCRdb kept only the in-frame ones, dropping some. There are 35,000 to 45,000 clones in the sample, none observed a single time. Source material: PBMCs. These receptors all stem from a man between 35 and 55 years old in good health, CMV-negative, and a related stem cell transplant donor.

This clone was detected many times. The genes are TRBV7-6 and TRBJ2-2; D unclear. Germline V gives CDR1 SGHVS, CDR2 FNYEAQ. The length of the CDR3 is 13 residues. Deletions cut 8 bases from V and 1 base from J, with 8 bases between. CDR3 region: CASGGGNTGELFF. The CDR3 coding sequence is TGTGCCAGCGGTGGCGGGAACACCGGGGAGCTGTTTTTT.

This clone was detected ten times or more. The chain combines TRBV7-9 with TRBJ2-5, with a weak D call TRBD2 (6 bases). V was cut by 5 bases and J by 2 bases, with 12 bases left in between. Germline V gene sequence: CDR1 SEHNR, CDR2 FQNEAQ (reference sequence). The CDR3 covers 14 residues. CDR3 DNA sequence: TGTGCCAGCAGCCTGGCCCGGGGGCAAGAGACCCAGTACTTC. Translated, it gives CASSLARGQETQYF.

This clone appeared many times. The rearrangement links TRBV6-1 to TRBJ1-5; unclear D gene. This CDR3 region has 13 residues. With 4 bases removed from V and 5 bases from J, the gap between germline ends came to 9 bases. From germline, CDR1 is MNHNS and CDR2 SASEGT. CDR3 bases: TGTGCCAGCAGTGTGGACTACGATCAGCCCCAGCATTTT. Translated, it gives CASSVDYDQPQHF.